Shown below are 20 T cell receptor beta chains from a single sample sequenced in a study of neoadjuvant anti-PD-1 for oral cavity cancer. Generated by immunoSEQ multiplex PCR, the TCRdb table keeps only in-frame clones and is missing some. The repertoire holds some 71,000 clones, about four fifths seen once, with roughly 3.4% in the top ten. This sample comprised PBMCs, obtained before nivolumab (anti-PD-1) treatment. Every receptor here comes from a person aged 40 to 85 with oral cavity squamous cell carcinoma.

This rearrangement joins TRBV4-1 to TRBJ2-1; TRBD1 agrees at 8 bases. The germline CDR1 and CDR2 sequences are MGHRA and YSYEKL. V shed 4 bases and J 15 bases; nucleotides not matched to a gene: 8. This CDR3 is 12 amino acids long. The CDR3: CASSRPGGKPFF. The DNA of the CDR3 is TGCGCCAGCAGCCGGCCAGGGGGCAAACCGTTCTTC.

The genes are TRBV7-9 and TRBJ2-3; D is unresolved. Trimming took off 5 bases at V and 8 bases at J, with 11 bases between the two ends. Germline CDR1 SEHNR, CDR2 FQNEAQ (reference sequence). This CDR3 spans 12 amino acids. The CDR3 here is CASSLPRSTQYF. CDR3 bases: TGTGCCAGCAGCCTCCCGAGGAGTACGCAGTATTTT.

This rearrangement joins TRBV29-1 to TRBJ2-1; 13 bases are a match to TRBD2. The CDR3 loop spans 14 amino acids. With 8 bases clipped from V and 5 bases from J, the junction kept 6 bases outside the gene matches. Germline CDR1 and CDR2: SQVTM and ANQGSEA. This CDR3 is CSSGLAGANNEQFF. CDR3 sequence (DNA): TGCAGCAGCGGACTAGCGGGAGCTAACAATGAGCAGTTCTTC.

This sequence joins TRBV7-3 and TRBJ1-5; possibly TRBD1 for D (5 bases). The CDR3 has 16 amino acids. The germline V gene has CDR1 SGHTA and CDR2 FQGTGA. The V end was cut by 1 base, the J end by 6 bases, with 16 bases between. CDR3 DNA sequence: TGTGCCAGCAGCTTAAGGGCTTCCAGGGTCGGTCAGCCCCAGCATTTT. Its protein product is CASSLRASRVGQPQHF.

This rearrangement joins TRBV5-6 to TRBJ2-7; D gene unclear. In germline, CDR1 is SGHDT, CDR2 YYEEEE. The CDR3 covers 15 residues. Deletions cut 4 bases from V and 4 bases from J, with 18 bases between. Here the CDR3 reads CASSAHRKGLYEQYF. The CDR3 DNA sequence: TGTGCCAGCAGCGCTCATAGGAAAGGGCTGTACGAGCAGTACTTC.

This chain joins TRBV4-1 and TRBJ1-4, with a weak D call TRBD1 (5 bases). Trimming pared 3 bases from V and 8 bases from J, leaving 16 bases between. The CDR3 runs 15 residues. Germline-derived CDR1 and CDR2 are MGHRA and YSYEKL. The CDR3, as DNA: TGCGCCAGCAGCCACAAAGGACGTGCAGGGGAAAAACTGTTTTTT. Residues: CASSHKGRAGEKLFF.

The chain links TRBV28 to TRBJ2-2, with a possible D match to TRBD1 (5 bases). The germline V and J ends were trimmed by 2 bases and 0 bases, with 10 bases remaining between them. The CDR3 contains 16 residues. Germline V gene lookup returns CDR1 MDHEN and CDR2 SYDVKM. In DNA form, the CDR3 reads TGTGCCAGCAGTTTAGCAGACAGCACGAACACCGGGGAGCTGTTTTTT. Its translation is CASSLADSTNTGELFF.

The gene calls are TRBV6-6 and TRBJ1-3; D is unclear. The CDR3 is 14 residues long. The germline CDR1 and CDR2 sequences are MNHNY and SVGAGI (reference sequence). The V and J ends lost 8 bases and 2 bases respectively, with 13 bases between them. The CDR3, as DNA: TGTGCCAGCTGCCCTGTTAGGGCTGGAAACACCATATATTTT. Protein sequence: CASCPVRAGNTIYF.

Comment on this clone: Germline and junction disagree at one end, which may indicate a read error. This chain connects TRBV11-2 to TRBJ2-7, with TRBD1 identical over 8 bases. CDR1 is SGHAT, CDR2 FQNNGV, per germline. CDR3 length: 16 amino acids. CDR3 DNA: TGTGCCAGCAGCCGCCTGGGACAGGCGCTTTCCTCCGAGCAGTACTTC. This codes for CASSRLGQALSSEQYF.

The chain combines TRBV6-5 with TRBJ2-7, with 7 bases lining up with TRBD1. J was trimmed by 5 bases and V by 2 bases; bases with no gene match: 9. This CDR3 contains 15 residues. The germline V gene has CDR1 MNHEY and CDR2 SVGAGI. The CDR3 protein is CASSYKGQTENEQYF. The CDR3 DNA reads TGTGCCAGCAGTTACAAGGGACAGACGGAAAACGAGCAGTACTTC.

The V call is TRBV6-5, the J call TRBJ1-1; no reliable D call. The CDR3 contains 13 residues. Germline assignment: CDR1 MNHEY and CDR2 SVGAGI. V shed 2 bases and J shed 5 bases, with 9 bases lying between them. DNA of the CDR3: TGTGCCAGCAGTTACCGACCCGGGACTGAAGCTTTCTTT. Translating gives CASSYRPGTEAFF.

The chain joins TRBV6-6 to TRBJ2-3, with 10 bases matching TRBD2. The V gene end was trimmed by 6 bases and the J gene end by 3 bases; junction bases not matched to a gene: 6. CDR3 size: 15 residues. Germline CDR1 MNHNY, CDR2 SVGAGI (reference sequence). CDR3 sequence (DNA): TGTGCCAGCAGCACTTCTAGCGGGAGTACAGATACGCAGTATTTT. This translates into CASSTSSGSTDTQYF.

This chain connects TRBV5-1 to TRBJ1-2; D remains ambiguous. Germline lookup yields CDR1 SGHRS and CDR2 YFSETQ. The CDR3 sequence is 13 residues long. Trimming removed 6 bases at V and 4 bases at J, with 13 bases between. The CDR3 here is CASTESIGYGYTF. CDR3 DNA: TGCGCCAGCACCGAGTCGATCGGCTATGGCTACACCTTC.

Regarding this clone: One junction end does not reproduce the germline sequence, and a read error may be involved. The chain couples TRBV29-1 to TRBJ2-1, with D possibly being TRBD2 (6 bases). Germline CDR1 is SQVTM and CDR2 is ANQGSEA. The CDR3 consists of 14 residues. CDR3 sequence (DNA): TGCAGCGTTGATCTAGCGAGCTCCTGCAATGAGCAGTTCTTC. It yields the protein CSVDLASSCNEQFF.

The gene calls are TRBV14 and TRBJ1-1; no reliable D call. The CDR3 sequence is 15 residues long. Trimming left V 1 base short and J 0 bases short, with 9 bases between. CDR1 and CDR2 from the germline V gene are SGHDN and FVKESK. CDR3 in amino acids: CASSQGGHLNTEAFF. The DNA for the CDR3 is TGTGCCAGCAGCCAAGGAGGGCACTTGAACACTGAAGCTTTCTTT. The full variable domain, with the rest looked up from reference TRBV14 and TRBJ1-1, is EAGVTQFPSHSVIEKGQTVTLRCDPISGHDNLYWYRRVMGKEIKFLLHFVKESKQDESGMPNNRFLAERTGGTYSTLKVQPAELEDSGVYFCASSQGGHLNTEAFFGQGTRLTVV.

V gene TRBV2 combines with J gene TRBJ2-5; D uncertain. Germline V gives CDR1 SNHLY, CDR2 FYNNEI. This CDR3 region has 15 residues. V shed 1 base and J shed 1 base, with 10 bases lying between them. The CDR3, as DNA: TGTGCCAGCAGTGAAGGGGTTGTCTCCCAAGAGACCCAGTACTTC. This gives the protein CASSEGVVSQETQYF.

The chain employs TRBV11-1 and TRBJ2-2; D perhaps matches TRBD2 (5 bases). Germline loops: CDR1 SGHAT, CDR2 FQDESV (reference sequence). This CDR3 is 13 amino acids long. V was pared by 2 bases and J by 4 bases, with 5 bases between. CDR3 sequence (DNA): TGTGCCAGCAGCTTACGGGGCACCGGGGAGCTGTTTTTT. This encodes CASSLRGTGELFF.

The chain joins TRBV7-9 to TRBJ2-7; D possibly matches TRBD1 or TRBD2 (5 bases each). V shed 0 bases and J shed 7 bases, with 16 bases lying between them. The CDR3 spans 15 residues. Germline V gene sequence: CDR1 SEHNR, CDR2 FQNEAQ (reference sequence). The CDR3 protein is CASSLAIVRGGEQYF. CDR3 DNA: TGTGCCAGCAGCTTAGCGATTGTCCGGGGCGGGGAGCAGTACTTC. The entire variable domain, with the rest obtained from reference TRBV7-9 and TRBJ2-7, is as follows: DTGVSQNPRHKITKRGQNVTFRCDPISEHNRLYWYRQTLGQGPEFLTYFQNEAQLEKSRLLSDRFSAERPKGSFSTLEIQRTEQGDSAMYLCASSLAIVRGGEQYFGPGTRLTVT.

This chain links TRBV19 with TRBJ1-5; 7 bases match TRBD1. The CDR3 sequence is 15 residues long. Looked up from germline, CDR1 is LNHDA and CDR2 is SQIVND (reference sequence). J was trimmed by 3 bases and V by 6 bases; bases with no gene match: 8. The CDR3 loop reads CASRTGQAYNQPQHF. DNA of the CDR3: TGTGCCAGTAGGACTGGACAGGCCTACAATCAGCCCCAGCATTTT.

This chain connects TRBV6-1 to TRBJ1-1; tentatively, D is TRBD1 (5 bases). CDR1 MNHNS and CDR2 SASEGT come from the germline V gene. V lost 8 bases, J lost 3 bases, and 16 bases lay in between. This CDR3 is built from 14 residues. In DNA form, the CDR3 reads TGTGCCAGCGAATCCTTCGGGGGTGACACTGAAGCTTTCTTT. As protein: CASESFGGDTEAFF.